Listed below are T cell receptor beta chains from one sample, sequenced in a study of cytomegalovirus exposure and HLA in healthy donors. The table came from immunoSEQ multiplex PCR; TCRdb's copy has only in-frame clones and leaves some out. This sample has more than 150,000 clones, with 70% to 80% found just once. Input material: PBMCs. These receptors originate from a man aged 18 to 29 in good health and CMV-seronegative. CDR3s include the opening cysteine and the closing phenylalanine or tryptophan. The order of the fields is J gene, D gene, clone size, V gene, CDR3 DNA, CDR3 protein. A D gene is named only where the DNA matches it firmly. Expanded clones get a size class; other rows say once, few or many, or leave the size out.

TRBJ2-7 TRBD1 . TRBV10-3 TGTGCCGTACGCGGGACAGGAATCGACGAGCAGTACTTC CAVRGTGIDEQYF
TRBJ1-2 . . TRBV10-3 TGTGCCATCAGGGCACAGGATTCCTGGGGCTACACCTTC CAIRAQDSWGYTF
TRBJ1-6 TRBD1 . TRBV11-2 TGTGCCAGCAGCTCCTGGACAGGGGTGAATTCACCCCTCCACTTT CASSSWTGVNSPLHF
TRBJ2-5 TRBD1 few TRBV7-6 TGTGCCAGCAGCTTAGCGCAGGGACAGCAGTCCGGGACCCAGTACTTC CASSLAQGQQSGTQYF
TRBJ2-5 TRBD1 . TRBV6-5 TGTGCCAGCAGTAGTCCGGGACAGGGTGGTGGGCAGTACTTC CASSSPGQGGGQYF
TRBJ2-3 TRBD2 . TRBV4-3 TGCGCCAGCAGCCAGGAGACTAGCGGGGGGTGGCCAGATACGCAGTATTTT CASSQETSGGWPDTQYF
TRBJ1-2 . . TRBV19 TGTGCCAGTAGTATTGGCGTCAGAGGGAACTATGGCTACACCTTC CASSIGVRGNYGYTF
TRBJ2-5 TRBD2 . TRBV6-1 TGTGCCAGCAGTGTTATCTATGGGACTAGCGGAAACCAAGAGACCCAGTACTTC CASSVIYGTSGNQETQYF
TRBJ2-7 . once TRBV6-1 TGTGCCAGCAGCGGTCCCTACGAGCAGTACTTC CASSGPYEQYF
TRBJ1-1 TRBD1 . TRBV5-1 TGCGCCAGCAGCTTGGAACTGCCGGGACAGCTGAACACTGAAGCTTTCTTT CASSLELPGQLNTEAFF
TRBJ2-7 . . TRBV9 TGTGCCAGCAGCCCCCGGTCCGCACCCTACGAGCAGTACTTC CASSPRSAPYEQYF
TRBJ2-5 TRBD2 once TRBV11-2 TGTGCCAGCAGCTTACAGACTAGCGGGATGGAGACCCAGTACTTC CASSLQTSGMETQYF
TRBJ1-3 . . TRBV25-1 TGTGCCAGCAGTGTGTCCAGGACTGGAAACACCATATATTTT CASSVSRTGNTIYF